This TCR beta chain was obtained from a study of spatial heterogeneity in lung cancer. About the study: Available follow-up PBMC samples were sequenced, at a median of approximately 24 months post-resection. Study-wide points: In blood, ubiquitous expanded tumor TCRs appeared more at resection than follow-up.

TCRdb re-analysed the 5' RACE reads in MiXCR, keeping a single row per CDR3 protein. The sample has around 41,000 distinct CDR3 sequences; approximately 22% are singletons. The time point here: blood at routine non-recurrence follow-up after resection. With respect to this clonotype: What it binds is unknown.

The source was PBMCs, collected at follow-up. The TCR originated in a female donor with early-stage non-small cell lung cancer.

DNA for the CDR3: TGCGCCAGCAGCCCGGGCTGGACTACTAATGAAAAACTGTTTTTT. It specifies CASSPGWTTNEKLFF. The V and J genes are TRBV4-1 and TRBJ1-4; D is ambiguous. CDR1 and CDR2 from the germline V gene are MGHRA and YSYEKL. The V gene lost 4 bases and the J gene lost 2 bases, with 11 bases spanning the gap. CDR3 size: 15 residues.